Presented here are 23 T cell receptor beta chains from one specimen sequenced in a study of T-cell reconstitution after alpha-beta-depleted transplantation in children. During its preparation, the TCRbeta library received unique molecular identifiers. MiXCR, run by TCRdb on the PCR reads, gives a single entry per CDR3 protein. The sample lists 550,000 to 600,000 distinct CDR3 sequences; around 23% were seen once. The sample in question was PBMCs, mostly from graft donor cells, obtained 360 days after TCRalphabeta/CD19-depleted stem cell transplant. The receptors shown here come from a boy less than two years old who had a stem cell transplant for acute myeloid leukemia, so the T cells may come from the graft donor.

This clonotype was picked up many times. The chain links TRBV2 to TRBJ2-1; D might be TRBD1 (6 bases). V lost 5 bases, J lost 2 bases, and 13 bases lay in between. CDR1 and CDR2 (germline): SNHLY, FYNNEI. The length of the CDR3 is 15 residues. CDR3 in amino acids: CASSPQGLTYNEQFF. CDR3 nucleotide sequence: TGTGCCAGCAGTCCACAGGGATTGACCTACAATGAGCAGTTCTTC.

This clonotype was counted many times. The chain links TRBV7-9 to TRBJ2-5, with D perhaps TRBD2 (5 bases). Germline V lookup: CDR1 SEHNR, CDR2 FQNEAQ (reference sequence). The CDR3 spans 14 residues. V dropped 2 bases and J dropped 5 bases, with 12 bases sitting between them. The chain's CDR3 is CASSLRGSLETQYF. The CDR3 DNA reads TGTGCCAGCAGCTTACGGGGTAGCTTGGAGACCCAGTACTTC.

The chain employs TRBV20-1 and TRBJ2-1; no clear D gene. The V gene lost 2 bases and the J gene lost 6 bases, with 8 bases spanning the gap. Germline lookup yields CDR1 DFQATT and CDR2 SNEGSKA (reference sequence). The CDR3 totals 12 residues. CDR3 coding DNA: TGCAGTGCTAGAAGGCAATTCAATGAGCAGTTCTTC. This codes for CSARRQFNEQFF.

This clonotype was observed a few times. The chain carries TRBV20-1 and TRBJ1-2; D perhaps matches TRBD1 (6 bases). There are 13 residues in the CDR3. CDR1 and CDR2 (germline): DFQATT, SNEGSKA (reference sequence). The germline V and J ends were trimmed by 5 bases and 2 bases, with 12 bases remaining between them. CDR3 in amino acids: CSAFGQTNYGYTF. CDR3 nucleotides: TGCAGTGCTTTCGGACAGACCAACTATGGCTACACCTTC.

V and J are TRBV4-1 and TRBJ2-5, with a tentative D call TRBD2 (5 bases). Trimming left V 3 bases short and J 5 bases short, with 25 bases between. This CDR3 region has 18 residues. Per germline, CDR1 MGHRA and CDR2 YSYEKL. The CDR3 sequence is CASSHQMKGTDSWETQYF. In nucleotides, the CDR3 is TGCGCCAGCAGCCACCAAATGAAGGGTACGGACTCATGGGAGACCCAGTACTTC.

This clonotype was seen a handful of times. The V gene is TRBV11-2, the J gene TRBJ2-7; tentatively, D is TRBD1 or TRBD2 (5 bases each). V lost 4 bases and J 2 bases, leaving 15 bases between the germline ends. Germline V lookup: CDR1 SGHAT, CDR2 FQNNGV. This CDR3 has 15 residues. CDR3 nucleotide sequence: TGTGCCAGCAGCTCGCCCGGGGACGGAACCTACGAGCAGTACTTC. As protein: CASSSPGDGTYEQYF.

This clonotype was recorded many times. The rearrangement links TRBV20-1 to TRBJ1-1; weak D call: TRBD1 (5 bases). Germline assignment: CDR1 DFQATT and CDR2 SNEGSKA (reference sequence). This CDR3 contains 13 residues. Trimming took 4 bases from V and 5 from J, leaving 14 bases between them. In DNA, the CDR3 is TGCAGTGCTACAGGGCAGAAGAGGACTGAAGCTTTCTTT. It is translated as CSATGQKRTEAFF.

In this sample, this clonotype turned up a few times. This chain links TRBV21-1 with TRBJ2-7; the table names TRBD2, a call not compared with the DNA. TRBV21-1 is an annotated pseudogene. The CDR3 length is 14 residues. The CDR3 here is CASSKVPGPYEQYV. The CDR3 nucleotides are TGTGCCAGCAGCAAAGTTCCAGGGCCATACGAGCAGTACGTC.

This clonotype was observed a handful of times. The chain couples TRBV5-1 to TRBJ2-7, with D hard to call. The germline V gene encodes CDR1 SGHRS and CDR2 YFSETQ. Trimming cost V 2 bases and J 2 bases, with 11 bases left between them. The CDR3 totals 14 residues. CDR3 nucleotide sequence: TGCGCCAGCAGCTTACCTGAGGATACCTACGAGCAGTACTTC. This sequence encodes CASSLPEDTYEQYF.

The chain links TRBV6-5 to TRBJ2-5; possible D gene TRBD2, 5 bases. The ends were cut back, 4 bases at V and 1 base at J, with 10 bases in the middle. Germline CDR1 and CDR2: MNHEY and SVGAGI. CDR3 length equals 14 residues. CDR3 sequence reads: CASSSWEFQETQYF. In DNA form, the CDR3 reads TGTGCCAGCAGTTCGTGGGAGTTCCAAGAGACCCAGTACTTC.

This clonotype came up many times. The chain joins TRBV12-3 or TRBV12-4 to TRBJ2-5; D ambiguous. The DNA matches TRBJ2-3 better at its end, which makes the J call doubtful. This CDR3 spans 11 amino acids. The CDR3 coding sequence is TGTGCCAGCAGTTTGGAACGTACGCAGTATTTT. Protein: CASSLERTQYF.

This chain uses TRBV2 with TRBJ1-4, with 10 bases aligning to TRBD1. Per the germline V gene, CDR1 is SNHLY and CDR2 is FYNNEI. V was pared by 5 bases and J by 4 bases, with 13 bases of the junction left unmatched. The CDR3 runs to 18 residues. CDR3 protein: CASSLSGTGASGNEKLFF. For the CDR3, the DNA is TGTGCCAGCAGTCTTTCCGGGACAGGGGCTAGCGGTAATGAAAAACTGTTTTTT.

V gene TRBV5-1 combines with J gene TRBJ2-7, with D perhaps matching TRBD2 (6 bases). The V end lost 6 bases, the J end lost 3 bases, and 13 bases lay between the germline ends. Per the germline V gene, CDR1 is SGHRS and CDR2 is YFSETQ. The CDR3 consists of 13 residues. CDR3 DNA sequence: TGCGCCAGCACGGGGGACGGTTACTACGAGCAGTACTTC. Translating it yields CASTGDGYYEQYF.

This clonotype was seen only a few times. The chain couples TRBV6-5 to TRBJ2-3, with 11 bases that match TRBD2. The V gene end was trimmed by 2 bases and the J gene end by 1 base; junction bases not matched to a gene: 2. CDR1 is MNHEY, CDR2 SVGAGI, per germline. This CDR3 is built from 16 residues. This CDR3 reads CASSYSSGGGTDTQYF. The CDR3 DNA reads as TGTGCCAGCAGTTACAGTAGCGGGGGGGGCACAGATACGCAGTATTTT.

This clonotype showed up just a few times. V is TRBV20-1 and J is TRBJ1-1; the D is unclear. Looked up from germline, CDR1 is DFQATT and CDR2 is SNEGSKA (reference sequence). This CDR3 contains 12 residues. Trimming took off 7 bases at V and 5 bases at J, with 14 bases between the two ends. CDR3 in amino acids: CSVAGYVTEAFF. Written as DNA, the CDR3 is TGCAGTGTGGCGGGGTACGTGACTGAAGCTTTCTTT.

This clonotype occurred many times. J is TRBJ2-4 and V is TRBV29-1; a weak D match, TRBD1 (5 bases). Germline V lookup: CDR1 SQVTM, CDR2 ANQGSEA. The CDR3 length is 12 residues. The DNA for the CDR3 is TGCGCTATGTGGGGCCCCAAAAACATTCAGTACTTC. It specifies CAMWGPKNIQYF.

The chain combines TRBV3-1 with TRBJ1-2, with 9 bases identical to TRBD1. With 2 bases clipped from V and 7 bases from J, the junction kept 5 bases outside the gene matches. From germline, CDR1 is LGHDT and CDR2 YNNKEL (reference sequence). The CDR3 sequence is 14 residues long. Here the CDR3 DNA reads TGTGCCAGCAGCCAATTACAGGGGGCGCTTGGCTACACCTTC. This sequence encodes CASSQLQGALGYTF.

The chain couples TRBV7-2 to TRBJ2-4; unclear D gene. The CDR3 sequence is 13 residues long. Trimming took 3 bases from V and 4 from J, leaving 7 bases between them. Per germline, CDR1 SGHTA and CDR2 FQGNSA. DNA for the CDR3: TGTGCCAGCAGCTTGAGTAGGAAAAACATTCAGTACTTC. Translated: CASSLSRKNIQYF.

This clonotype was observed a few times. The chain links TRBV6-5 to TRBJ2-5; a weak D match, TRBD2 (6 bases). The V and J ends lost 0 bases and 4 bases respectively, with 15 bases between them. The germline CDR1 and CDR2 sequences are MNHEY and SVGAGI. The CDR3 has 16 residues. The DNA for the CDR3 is TGTGCCAGCAGTTACTCGGGGGGAGCTAAGGGAGAGACCCAGTACTTC. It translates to CASSYSGGAKGETQYF.

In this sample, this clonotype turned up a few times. This chain's CDR3 is CSAKPGTRYEQYF. The CDR3 nucleotides are TGCAGTGCCAAACCAGGGACACGCTACGAGCAGTACTTC. The chain is built from TRBV20-1 and TRBJ2-7; D may be TRBD1 (6 bases). V lost 6 bases, J lost 3 bases, and 15 bases lay in between. The germline gives CDR1 DFQATT, CDR2 SNEGSKA (reference sequence). This CDR3 is 13 amino acids long.

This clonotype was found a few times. The CDR3: CASTSFGNSGNTIYF. The CDR3 DNA sequence: TGTGCCAGCACCTCTTTCGGCAACTCTGGAAACACCATATATTTT. This chain uses TRBV12-3 or TRBV12-4 with TRBJ1-3, with D uncertain. The CDR3 has 15 amino acids. V lost 7 bases, J lost 0 bases, and 13 bases lay in between.

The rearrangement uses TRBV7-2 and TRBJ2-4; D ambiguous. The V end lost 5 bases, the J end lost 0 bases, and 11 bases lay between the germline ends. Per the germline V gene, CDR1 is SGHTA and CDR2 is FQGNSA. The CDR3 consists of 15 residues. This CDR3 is CASSPAILAKNIQYF. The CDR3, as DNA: TGTGCCAGCAGCCCAGCGATATTAGCCAAAAACATTCAGTACTTC.

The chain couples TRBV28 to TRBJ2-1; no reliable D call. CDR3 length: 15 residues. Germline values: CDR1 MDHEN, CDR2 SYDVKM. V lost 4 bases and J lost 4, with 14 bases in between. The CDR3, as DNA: TGTGCCAGCAGTTCTGGATATGGAGCATACAATGAGCAGTTCTTC. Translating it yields CASSSGYGAYNEQFF.